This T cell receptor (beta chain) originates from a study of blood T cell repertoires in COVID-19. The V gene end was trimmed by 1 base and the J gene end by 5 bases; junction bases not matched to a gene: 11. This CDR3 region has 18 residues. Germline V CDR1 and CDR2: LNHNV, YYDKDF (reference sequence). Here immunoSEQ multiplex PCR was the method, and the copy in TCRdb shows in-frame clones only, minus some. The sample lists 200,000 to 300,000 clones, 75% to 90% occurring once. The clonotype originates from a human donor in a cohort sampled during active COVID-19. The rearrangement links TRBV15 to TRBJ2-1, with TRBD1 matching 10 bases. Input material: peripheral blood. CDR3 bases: TGTGCCACCAGCAGAGGTTTGAAGCGGACAGGGGGGAACAATGAGCAGTTCTTC. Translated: CATSRGLKRTGGNNEQFF.